The text below deals with one T cell receptor beta chain. This sample is drawn from a study of blood T cell repertoires in COVID-19. Looking at the study overall: Some COVID-19 samples were acute and others convalescent; all came from the United States, Italy and Spain.

Deletions cut 4 bases from V and 1 base from J, with 10 bases between. The germline V gene encodes CDR1 SGHVS and CDR2 FNYEAQ. This CDR3 contains 14 residues. The assay was immunoSEQ multiplex PCR, and TCRdb's table has in-frame clones only and misses some. Among about 280,000 clones listed, around 91% were seen once. This TCR was sampled from a woman aged 18-29 years with acute COVID-19. The J gene is TRBJ1-1, the V gene TRBV7-6; D possibly corresponds to TRBD1 (6 bases). Sequenced: PBMCs or T cells enriched from blood (not recorded which). In nucleotides, the CDR3 is TGTGCCAGCAGCTCTAAGACAGGGAACACTGAAGCTTTCTTT. Translated: CASSSKTGNTEAFF.